The clone carrying this TCR beta chain was observed many times. From germline, CDR1 is DFQATT and CDR2 SNEGSKA (reference sequence). The J segment lost 9 bases and the V segment lost 6 bases, leaving 9 bases of the junction unmatched. The CDR3 consists of 12 residues. The data stem from a study of molecular identifiers for immune sequencing clone quantification. TCRdb re-analysed the PCR reads in MiXCR, keeping a single row per CDR3 protein. This table has about 630,000 distinct CDR3 sequences, about 25% appearing once. The source is a human donor in good health. Some libraries in this study had Jurkat cell RNA spiked in. The chain employs TRBV20-1 and TRBJ2-3; TRBD2 matches 7 bases. The sequencing input was naive CD8+ T cells from blood, with Jurkat cell RNA spiked in. Sample subset: FACS-sorted CD8+CD4-CCR7+CD45RA+ naive T cells. CDR3 residues: CSAPPGLGTQYF. The CDR3 nucleotides read TGCAGTGCCCCGCCCGGACTAGGAACGCAGTATTTT.